These 20 T cell receptor beta chains were sequenced from one sample in a study of blood T cells in healthy people across ages. It was with a sample-barcoded 5' primer and a J-beta primer mix that a second PCR of about 6 to 11 cycles was run. TCRdb passed the 5' RACE reads through MiXCR, listing each CDR3 protein once. There are 1.8 million or so distinct CDR3 sequences in the sample; around 42% occur only once, and 20% to 25% lies in the top ten. The sample consisted of blood. These receptors originate from a human donor in good health.

This clonotype was found a few times. CDR3 DNA: TGTGCCAGCAGCTTAGCGAGGGAGCAGGGCTCTGGGGCCAACGTCCTGACTTTC. Its translation is CASSLAREQGSGANVLTF. The rearrangement links TRBV7-8 to TRBJ2-6; D tentatively fits TRBD1 or TRBD2 (5 bases each). V dropped 0 bases and J dropped 0 bases, with 12 bases sitting between them. The CDR3 has 18 residues. The germline CDR1 and CDR2 sequences are SGHVS and FQNEAQ.

The chain joins TRBV7-6 to TRBJ1-4, with 7 bases matching TRBD1. Germline loops: CDR1 SGHVS, CDR2 FNYEAQ. V lost 3 bases and J lost 1; bases outside the gene matches: 5. This CDR3 contains 16 residues. CDR3 sequence: CASSFGHRGTNEKLFF. CDR3 bases: TGTGCCAGCAGCTTCGGCCACAGGGGAACTAATGAAAAACTGTTTTTT.

Comments on this clonotype: The junction departs from the called germline gene at one end, perhaps through a read error. This chain uses TRBV20-1 with TRBJ2-6; perhaps TRBD2 as D (7 bases). CDR3 length: 14 residues. Looked up from germline, CDR1 is DFQATT and CDR2 is SNEGSKA (reference sequence). CDR3 residues: CSVRGGAGANVLTF. The CDR3 DNA follows: TGCAGTGTTAGAGGGGGGGCTGGGGCCAACGTCCTGACTTTC.

V gene TRBV6-2 or TRBV6-3 combines with J gene TRBJ2-1; the D is unclear. Per the germline V gene, CDR1 is MNHEY and CDR2 is SVGEGT. Trimming stripped 5 bases from V and 0 bases from J, with 11 bases between. The CDR3 runs to 15 residues. The CDR3 region is CASSHLFSSYNEQFF. DNA of the CDR3: TGTGCCAGCAGTCATCTCTTTAGCTCCTACAATGAGCAGTTCTTC.

The chain employs TRBV28 and TRBJ2-3; maybe TRBD2 (5 bases). V was cut by 10 bases and J by 5 bases, with 19 bases left in between. The germline V gene has CDR1 MDHEN and CDR2 SYDVKM. This CDR3 has 14 residues. CDR3 sequence: CAIQQPSRQDTQYF. The DNA for the CDR3 is TGTGCCATCCAGCAGCCTAGCCGCCAAGATACGCAGTATTTT.

The J gene is TRBJ2-3, the V gene TRBV20-1; maybe TRBD2 (6 bases). The CDR3 has 14 amino acids. The V end was cut by 1 base, the J end by 6 bases, with 14 bases between. Germline CDR1 and CDR2: DFQATT and SNEGSKA (reference sequence). Written as DNA, the CDR3 is TGCAGTGCTAGAGTGGGGCGGGGTTGGGATACGCAGTATTTT. It yields the protein CSARVGRGWDTQYF.

There are many counts of this clonotype. The chain recombines TRBV7-9 with TRBJ2-3, with 7 bases fitting TRBD2. The germline V gene encodes CDR1 SEHNR and CDR2 FQNEAQ (reference sequence). The CDR3 is made up of 14 amino acids. V lost 5 bases and J lost 4; bases outside the gene matches: 6. For the CDR3, the DNA is TGTGCCAGCAGCCCCAGCGGGGCGGCAGATACGCAGTATTTT. Protein product: CASSPSGAADTQYF.

The gene calls are TRBV24-1 and TRBJ1-5; D ambiguous. V was clipped by 3 bases and J by 3 bases, with 14 bases between them. Germline V gene data show CDR1 as KGHDR and CDR2 as SFDVKD. The length of the CDR3 is 16 residues. The CDR3 DNA sequence: TGTGCCACCAGTGATACTAAGGACGGGTTCAATCAGCCCCAGCATTTT. It encodes CATSDTKDGFNQPQHF.

This clonotype was observed a few times. The V gene is TRBV9, the J gene TRBJ2-5, with D tentatively TRBD2 (6 bases). Trimming removed 0 bases at V and 2 bases at J, with 11 bases between. From germline, CDR1 is SGDLS and CDR2 YYNGEE. The CDR3 is made up of 15 amino acids. Here the CDR3 DNA reads TGTGCCAGCAGCGTAGCTTGGGGGGAACAAGAGACCCAGTACTTC. Amino acids: CASSVAWGEQETQYF.

The rearrangement joins TRBV20-1 to TRBJ2-5; tentatively, D is TRBD2 (5 bases). Germline values: CDR1 DFQATT, CDR2 SNEGSKA (reference sequence). CDR3 length equals 13 residues. Deletions cut 4 bases from V and 3 bases from J, with 12 bases between. The CDR3 loop is CSATRTVEETQYF. The CDR3 DNA is TGCAGTGCTACCCGGACTGTTGAAGAGACCCAGTACTTC.

This clonotype was seen a handful of times. This sequence joins TRBV25-1 and TRBJ1-2; 10 nucleotides align to TRBD1. V shed 2 bases, J shed 4 bases, and the junction held 7 bases outside the gene matches. The CDR3 totals 16 residues. Germline V gives CDR1 MGHDK, CDR2 SYGVNS. CDR3 sequence reads: CASSEPGGQGIYGYTF. CDR3 DNA sequence: TGTGCCAGCAGTGAACCAGGGGGACAGGGGATCTATGGCTACACCTTC.

There are a few counts of this clonotype. This sequence joins TRBV29-1 and TRBJ2-5; tentative D call: TRBD2 (6 bases). The CDR3 is 14 residues long. V gave up 4 bases and J gave up 2 bases, with 14 bases separating them. Germline CDR1 and CDR2: SQVTM and ANQGSEA. CDR3 sequence: CSVARRGGQETQYF. CDR3 DNA sequence: TGCAGCGTTGCCCGACGGGGAGGACAAGAGACCCAGTACTTC.

This CDR3 reads CSFLGASNQPQHF. Here the CDR3 DNA reads TGCAGCTTCCTCGGCGCTAGCAATCAGCCCCAGCATTTT. The chain links TRBV29-1 to TRBJ1-5; D gene ambiguous. Trimming cost V 8 bases and J 0 bases, with 11 bases left between them. CDR1 and CDR2 from the germline V gene are SQVTM and ANQGSEA. The CDR3 loop spans 13 amino acids.

V is TRBV29-1 and J is TRBJ1-2; TRBD1 agrees at 8 bases. V dropped 3 bases and J dropped 4; count of bases not matched to a gene: 7. This CDR3 is built from 14 residues. In germline, CDR1 is SQVTM, CDR2 ANQGSEA. CDR3 sequence: CSVEMDRASYGYTF. The DNA for the CDR3 is TGCAGCGTTGAGATGGACAGGGCCTCCTATGGCTACACCTTC. Filled out from reference TRBV29-1 and TRBJ1-2, the complete variable domain reads SAVISQKPSRDICQRGTSLTIQCQVDSQVTMMFWYRQQPGQSLTLIATANQGSEATYESGFVIDKFPISRPNLTFSTLTVSNMSPEDSSIYLCSVEMDRASYGYTFGSGTRLTVV.

This clonotype occurred a few times. The V gene is TRBV12-3 or TRBV12-4, the J gene TRBJ2-3, with a weak D call TRBD2 (6 bases). V lost 1 base to trimming and J lost 1 base, with 15 bases between them. This CDR3 has 17 residues. CDR3 residues: CASSLEGGTARTDTQYF. The CDR3, as DNA: TGTGCCAGCAGTTTAGAGGGCGGGACCGCACGCACAGATACGCAGTATTTT.

V gene TRBV11-2 combines with J gene TRBJ2-5; 10 bases are shared with TRBD2. Losses at the gene ends were 5 bases for V and 4 bases for J; bases not matched to a gene: 10. Germline assignment: CDR1 SGHAT and CDR2 FQNNGV. The CDR3 loop spans 16 amino acids. Here the CDR3 DNA reads TGTGCCAGCAGCCCTTTCGCGGCTAGCGGGGGAGAGACCCAGTACTTC. Translating it yields CASSPFAASGGETQYF.

This chain uses TRBV15 with TRBJ2-6; no definite D call. This CDR3 contains 15 residues. Trimming stripped 0 bases from V and 1 base from J, with 4 bases between. Germline CDR1 is LNHNV and CDR2 is YYDKDF (reference sequence). CDR3 residues: CATSRDPSGANVLTF. DNA for the CDR3: TGTGCCACCAGCAGAGACCCATCTGGGGCCAACGTCCTGACTTTC.

The V and J genes are TRBV7-7 and TRBJ2-1; D is uncertain. Trimming took 5 bases from V and 6 from J, leaving 20 bases between them. Germline values: CDR1 SSHAT, CDR2 FNYEAQ (reference sequence). This CDR3 has 16 residues. The CDR3 region is CASSPGPAQAVNEQFF. CDR3 nucleotides: TGTGCCAGCAGCCCTGGACCGGCCCAGGCAGTCAATGAGCAGTTCTTC.

The chain is built from TRBV20-1 and TRBJ2-7; TRBD2 might be the D (6 bases). The germline gives CDR1 DFQATT, CDR2 SNEGSKA (reference sequence). The CDR3 loop spans 13 amino acids. Trimming shortened V by 1 base and J by 3 bases, and 10 bases separated the two germline ends. DNA of the CDR3: TGCAGTGCTAGAGGACTAGATCACTACGAGCAGTACTTC. It translates to CSARGLDHYEQYF.

CDR3 coding DNA: TGTGCCAGCAGACCTACCTTAGGAGCAGGCTCCCACAAATATGGCTACACCTTC. Protein sequence: CASRPTLGAGSHKYGYTF. This rearrangement joins TRBV6-1 to TRBJ1-2; D call uncertain. V was pared by 6 bases and J by 5 bases, with 28 bases between. The length of the CDR3 is 18 residues. The germline CDR1 and CDR2 sequences are MNHNS and SASEGT.